Each of the 3 T cell receptor beta chains below was sequenced from the same sample in a study of cytomegalovirus exposure and HLA in healthy donors. Primers: 60 Vbeta forward and 13 Jbeta reverse. TCRdb's table, derived via immunoSEQ multiplex PCR, lists solely in-frame clones and lacks some. Of roughly 140,000 clones listed, about four fifths are singletons. The sample was PBMCs. The receptors stem from a man in his fifties or sixties in good health and CMV-seropositive.

The chain recombines TRBV2 with TRBJ1-1; the D gene is possibly TRBD1 (5 bases). Trimming stripped 8 bases from V and 0 bases from J, with 19 bases between. The CDR3 loop spans 16 amino acids. Germline V gene data show CDR1 as SNHLY and CDR2 as FYNNEI. The CDR3 DNA reads as TGTGCCAGCTGGGGGGATTTTAGAAGGCTGAACACTGAAGCTTTCTTT. Protein sequence: CASWGDFRRLNTEAFF.

The J gene is TRBJ1-2, the V gene TRBV28; D possibly corresponds to TRBD1 (5 bases). V lost 5 bases and J 3 bases, leaving 10 bases between the germline ends. The CDR3 runs to 13 residues. In germline, CDR1 is MDHEN, CDR2 SYDVKM. The CDR3 region is CASSLQGYYGYTF. The DNA of the CDR3 is TGTGCCAGCAGTCTTCAGGGCTACTATGGCTACACCTTC.

The chain uses TRBV28 and TRBJ2-1; D is unclear. This CDR3 comprises 13 residues. Trimming left V 1 base short and J 8 bases short, with 9 bases between. Germline assignment: CDR1 MDHEN and CDR2 SYDVKM. For the CDR3, the DNA is TGTGCCAGCAGTTTATCGTTCCCCTATGAGCAGTTCTTC. Amino acids: CASSLSFPYEQFF.